These T cell receptor beta chains were read from a single sample in a study of T cell repertoires in cytomegalovirus infection. MiXCR, run by TCRdb on the reads, gives a single entry per CDR3 protein. The top ten clones hold 15% to 20% of a sample with some 700,000 distinct CDR3 sequences, roughly 33% of them seen once. For these receptors, no antigen is known. The sample consisted of cultured PBMCs, taken from culture after CMV antigen stimulation. Receptors were obtained from a human donor in good health (CMV status not recorded). Some clones in this sample may be carry-over from other donors' samples. Both conserved end residues are part of each CDR3. A D gene is named only where the DNA matches it firmly. Expanded clones get a size class; other rows say once, few or many, or leave the size out.

>TRBJ2-3|15|TRBD2|TRBV2|NA
TGTGCCAGCAGTGGTTCAGCGGGAGGTGGAGATACGCAGTATTTT
CASSGSAGGGDTQYF
>TRBJ1-2|13|NA|TRBV11-1|NA
TGTGCCAGCAGCCCTCCCGGGGATAATGGCTACACCTTC
CASSPPGDNGYTF
>TRBJ1-2|14|NA|TRBV6-1|NA
TGTGCCAGCAGCCTCCGGGACCCAACGGCGGGCTACACCTTC
CASSLRDPTAGYTF
>TRBJ1-2|15|NA|TRBV19|NA
TGTGCCAGTAGCCCCTCCCAGGCAGCTAACTATGGCTACACCTTC
CASSPSQAANYGYTF
>TRBJ1-4|15|TRBD1|TRBV7-2|many
TGTGCCAGCAGCTTATTAGGGACAGAGAATGAAAAACTGTTTTTT
CASSLLGTENEKLFF
>TRBJ1-4|15|TRBD1|TRBV7-6|NA
TGTGCCAGCAGCTCTCCGACAGGGGGAAATGAAAAACTGTTTTTT
CASSSPTGGNEKLFF
>TRBJ1-4|16|NA|TRBV6-5|NA
TGTGCCAGCAGTTACTCCTTGGGGGAAGGGGGTGAAAAACTGTTTTTT
CASSYSLGEGGEKLFF
>TRBJ2-3|16|TRBD2|TRBV12-3/TRBV12-4|NA
TGTGCCAGCAGTTTAAGGCTAGCGGGCCCAGTAGATACGCAGTATTTT
CASSLRLAGPVDTQYF
>TRBJ1-4|14|NA|TRBV12-3/TRBV12-4|few
TGTGCCAGCAGTTTGGCAGGATCTAATGAAAAACTGTTTTTT
CASSLAGSNEKLFF
>TRBJ2-3|18|TRBD2|TRBV10-3|few
TGTGCCATCAGTGAAAAAGAGACTAGCCCTCGCACCACAGATACGCAGTATTTT
CAISEKETSPRTTDTQYF
>TRBJ2-2|16|NA|TRBV25-1|NA
TGTGCCAGCAGTGACTCCCCAGGGTTTAACACCGGGGAGCTGTTTTTT
CASSDSPGFNTGELFF
>TRBJ1-5|16|TRBD1|TRBV27|NA
TGTGCCAGCAGTTTTGGATCACAGGGGAGCAATCAGCCCCAGCATTTT
CASSFGSQGSNQPQHF
>TRBJ2-5|13|TRBD2|TRBV7-8|many
TGTGCCAGCAGACTAGCGTACCAAGAGACCCAGTACTTC
CASRLAYQETQYF
>TRBJ2-1|18|TRBD2|TRBV19|few
TGTGCCAGTACCCGCATCGCAAGCCTAGCGGGAGTTATCGATGAGCAGTTCTTC
CASTRIASLAGVIDEQFF
>TRBJ2-7|15|TRBD2|TRBV7-2|few
TGTGCCAGCAGCTCGGCTAGCGGGGGGGCCTACGAGCAGTACTTC
CASSSASGGAYEQYF
>TRBJ2-4|14|NA|TRBV7-2|many
TGTGCCAGCAGCTTAGTGATAGCCAAAAACATTCAGTACTTC
CASSLVIAKNIQYF
>TRBJ2-1|13|NA|TRBV4-3|NA
TGCGCCAGCAGCCGTCAGCGGAGTTATGAGCAGTTCTTC
CASSRQRSYEQFF
>TRBJ1-1|13|NA|TRBV12-3/TRBV12-4|many
TGTGCCAGCATCCGAACCGGGGGAACTGAAGCTTTCTTT
CASIRTGGTEAFF
>TRBJ2-3|15|TRBD2|TRBV27|few
TGTGCCAGCAGTTTCAGCGGGAAACCCACAGATACGCAGTATTTT
CASSFSGKPTDTQYF
>TRBJ1-2|16|NA|TRBV7-9|NA
TGTGCCAGCAGCCAACGGGGCACAGGAGGTAACTATGGCTACACCTTC
CASSQRGTGGNYGYTF
>TRBJ1-1|14|NA|TRBV5-6|NA
TGTGCCAGCAGCTTACGCGGAGGGGCGAATGAAGCTTTCTTT
CASSLRGGANEAFF
>TRBJ1-5|14|NA|TRBV3-1|NA
TGTGCCAGCAGTTCGGGTCCTTCGAATCAGCCCCAGCATTTT
CASSSGPSNQPQHF
>TRBJ1-5|13|TRBD1|TRBV12-3/TRBV12-4|NA
TGTGCCAGCAGACGGGACAGGGAGGGGCCCCAGCATTTT
CASRRDREGPQHF
>TRBJ2-2|17|NA|TRBV12-3/TRBV12-4|NA
TGTGCCAGCAGTCACCTTCGGAGCGGAACGAACACCGGGGAGCTGTTTTTT
CASSHLRSGTNTGELFF
>TRBJ2-5|14|TRBD2|TRBV6-2/TRBV6-3|NA
TGTGCCTCCTGGGCTAGCGGACGATGGGAGACCCAGTACTTC
CASWASGRWETQYF
>TRBJ2-1|22|TRBD2|TRBV19|NA
TGTGCCAGTAGTATAGCCGACCCCTGGACTAGCGGGGGGGCCGGCCGCTACAATGAGCAGTTCTTC
CASSIADPWTSGGAGRYNEQFF
>TRBJ1-6|16|TRBD1|TRBV7-6|few
TGTGCCAGCAGCCCGGGACAGAGCTCCTATAATTCACCCCTCCACTTT
CASSPGQSSYNSPLHF
>TRBJ1-5|15|NA|TRBV7-6|NA
TGTGCCAGCAGCTTAGGGGGATTTCCCAATCAGCCCCAGCATTTT
CASSLGGFPNQPQHF
>TRBJ2-2|14|NA|TRBV7-9|NA
TGTGCCAGCAGCTTAGTTAGCGGCCCCGGGGAGCTGTTTTTT
CASSLVSGPGELFF
>TRBJ1-5|13|NA|TRBV10-3|NA
TGTGCCATCAGTGTTGGGGCAAATCAGCCCCAGCATTTT
CAISVGANQPQHF
>TRBJ2-7|19|TRBD2|TRBV11-2|NA
TGTGCCAGCAGCCCCCGGGTGAAGAGCGGGGGGGGGGATCCCTACGAGCAGTACTTC
CASSPRVKSGGGDPYEQYF
>TRBJ1-6|15|NA|TRBV7-2|NA
TGTGCCAACAGCTTTTCCCCAGGGGATGGCTCACCCCTCCACTTT
CANSFSPGDGSPLHF
>TRBJ2-5|14|TRBD2|TRBV15|few
TGTGCCACCAGCAGAGATCCGGGAGGGGAGACCCAGTACTTC
CATSRDPGGETQYF
>TRBJ1-5|15|NA|TRBV7-2|many
TGTGCCAGCAGCTTAAGGGAAGGCCCATATCAGCCCCAGCATTTT
CASSLREGPYQPQHF
>TRBJ2-2|15|NA|TRBV5-4|NA
TGTGCCAGCAGTTGGACAGAGAAGAACACCGGGGAGCTGTTTTTT
CASSWTEKNTGELFF
>TRBJ2-3|16|NA|TRBV4-1|few
TGTGCCAGCAGTCAAGGGGTAGCAGGAGTAATAGATACGCAGTATTTT
CASSQGVAGVIDTQYF
>TRBJ2-7|12|NA|TRBV12-5|NA
TGTGCTAGTGGTTTGCACAGCTACGAGCAGTACTTC
CASGLHSYEQYF
>TRBJ1-3|14|NA|TRBV7-8|few
TGTGCCAGCATGGGGGTAGGCTCTGGAAACACCATATATTTT
CASMGVGSGNTIYF
>TRBJ2-5|13|NA|TRBV5-4|NA
TGTGCCAGCAGGGACGGGAAGAGGGAGACCCAGTACTTC
CASRDGKRETQYF
>TRBJ2-3|16|NA|TRBV24-1|NA
TGTGCCACCAGTGATCCCAGGGTTGGAGCCACAGATACGCAGTATTTT
CATSDPRVGATDTQYF
>TRBJ1-5|15|NA|TRBV28|few
TGTGCCAGCAGTTTTGTCAGCCATAGCAATCAGCCCCAGCATTTT
CASSFVSHSNQPQHF
>TRBJ1-4|15|NA|TRBV11-2|NA
TGTGCCAGCAGCCCGTCGGGGGTTTTTAATGAAAAACTGTTTTTT
CASSPSGVFNEKLFF
>TRBJ2-1|15|TRBD1|TRBV6-5|few
TGTGCCAGCAGTTTTAGGGGGCTTAATAACAATGAGCAGTTCTTC
CASSFRGLNNNEQFF
>TRBJ1-4|13|NA|TRBV12-3/TRBV12-4|few
TGTGCCAGCAGCCGGGGGTTATATGAAAAACTGTTTTTT
CASSRGLYEKLFF
>TRBJ2-7|12|TRBD1|TRBV7-2|once
TGTGCCAGCAGCCCGGGACAGGGAGCAAAGTACTTC
CASSPGQGAKYF
>TRBJ1-2|17|TRBD1|TRBV6-5|few
TGTGCCAGCAGTTACTCCCGGAGGTACCAGGGGGAACATGGCTACACCTTC
CASSYSRRYQGEHGYTF
>TRBJ2-5|15|NA|TRBV27|NA
TGTGCCAGCAGGACGGGACAAGACACCCGGGGGACCCAGTACTTC
CASRTGQDTRGTQYF
>TRBJ2-1|12|NA|TRBV12-5|NA
TGTGCTAGTGGTGTAGGTTTGGGGGAGCAGTTCTTC
CASGVGLGEQFF
>TRBJ1-5|14|NA|TRBV19|NA
TGTGCCAGTAATCCGGGTTATAGCAATCAGCCCCAGCATTTT
CASNPGYSNQPQHF
>TRBJ1-1|14|TRBD1|TRBV11-2|few
TGTGCCAGCAGCGCCCGACAGGGAACCACTGAAGCTTTCTTT
CASSARQGTTEAFF
>TRBJ2-1|15|TRBD2|TRBV5-4|NA
TGTGCCAGCAGCCCGCTAGCGGAGACGGGAAATGAGCAGTTCTTC
CASSPLAETGNEQFF